This TCR beta chain was identified during a study of blood T cell repertoires in COVID-19. This clone was picked up one time. There are 15 residues in the CDR3. The repertoire was sequenced with immunoSEQ multiplex PCR; TCRdb's copy has only in-frame clones and lacks some. This table holds some 150,000 clones, 70% to 90% found once. This clonotype was sampled from a human donor with acute or convalescent COVID-19. The donor label of this sample is uncertain. The rearrangement uses TRBV21-1 and TRBJ2-1; the D call TRBD2 from the table was never checked on the DNA. TRBV21-1 is reported as a pseudogene. Sequencing was carried out using peripheral blood. The CDR3 spells CASSKVGSVYNEQFF. DNA of the CDR3: TGTGCCAGCAGCAAAGTAGGTAGCGTCTACAATGAGCAGTTCTTC.